This T cell receptor (beta chain) is from a study of OX40 agonist ivuxolimab in advanced cancers. This clone is large (0.1 to 1%) within its sample. Antigen: not known. This CDR3 region has 15 residues. V was pared by 5 bases and J by 4 bases, with 17 bases between. Germline-derived CDR1 and CDR2 are MDHEN and SYDVKM. Repertoires were generated with immunoSEQ multiplex PCR, while TCRdb's copy carries only in-frame clones and drops some. The table includes 15,000 to 25,000 clones, 75% to 85% detected once. Notes on the study in general: At doses 0.1 to 3.0 mg/kg, CD4+ and CD8+ clones expanded. Compared with CD4+, CD8+ T cells on average had more expanded clones.

The sequenced sample was CD4+ or CD8+ T cells sorted from blood, obtained in a trial of the OX40 agonist ivuxolimab. The chain couples TRBV28 to TRBJ1-2; no clear D gene. The TCR sequence derives from an adult with an advanced solid tumor such as melanoma, head and neck, liver or kidney cancer. CDR3 amino acids: CASSLTPDGIYGYTF. In DNA form, the CDR3 reads TGTGCCAGCAGTCTTACCCCCGACGGCATCTATGGCTACACCTTC.